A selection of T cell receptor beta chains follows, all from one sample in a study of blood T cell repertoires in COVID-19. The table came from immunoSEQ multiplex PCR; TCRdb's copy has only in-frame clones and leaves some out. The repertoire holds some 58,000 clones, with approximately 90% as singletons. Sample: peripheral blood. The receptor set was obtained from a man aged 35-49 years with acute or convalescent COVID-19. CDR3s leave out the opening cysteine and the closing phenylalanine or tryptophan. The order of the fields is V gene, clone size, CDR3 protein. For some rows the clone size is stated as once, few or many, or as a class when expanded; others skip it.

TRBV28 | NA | ASSSSYTGEKLF
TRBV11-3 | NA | ASSPGLAGGPFDEQF
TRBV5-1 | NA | ASSLETSGSTDTQY
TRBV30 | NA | AWSSGQRSSWNSPLH
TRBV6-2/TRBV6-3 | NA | ASSYEGRRLAGIRYEQY
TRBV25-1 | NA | ASSDLGTGVKETQY
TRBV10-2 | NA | ASSDQTGFGNTGELF
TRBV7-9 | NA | ASSSRNKNTEAF
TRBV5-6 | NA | ASSFSGQGFVNEKLF
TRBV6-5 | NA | ASNRGTDTQY
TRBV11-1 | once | ASSISVRTDTQY
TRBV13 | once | ASSLEWLAGDTGELF
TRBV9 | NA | ASSGFGRGTLGNTIY
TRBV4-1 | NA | ASSLWTGREQEQY
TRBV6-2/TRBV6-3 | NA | ASSGQGHAYTEAF
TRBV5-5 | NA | ASSSSGRSNEQY
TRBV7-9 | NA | ASSSLDRGSWGYT
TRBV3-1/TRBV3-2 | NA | ASSQTTVSKQY
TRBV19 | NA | ASSDSSVMYEQY
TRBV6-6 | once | AAEGGSRGYT
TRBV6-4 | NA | ASSPPSREQY
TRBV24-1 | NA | ATRTSGSNEQF
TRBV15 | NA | ATSRDQGGYNEQF
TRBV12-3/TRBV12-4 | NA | ASSLKGGLGYT
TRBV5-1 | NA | ASSPDSGDTQY
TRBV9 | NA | ASSVRREGDTEAF
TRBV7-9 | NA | ASSSFSGSGEQF
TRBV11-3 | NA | ASSLIKGKRETEQF
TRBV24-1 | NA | ATQRPGSTDTQY
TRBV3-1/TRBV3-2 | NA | ASSQEGKGGEKLF
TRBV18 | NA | ASSPQAASAETQY
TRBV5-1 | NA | ASSLSGSSYNSPLH
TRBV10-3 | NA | AISESGQSYEQY
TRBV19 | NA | ASSIDRTGTSAYRYNEQF
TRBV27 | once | ASSFHSGREQY
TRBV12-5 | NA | ASGPGQTYEQY
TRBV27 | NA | ASSIRQGWEDTQY
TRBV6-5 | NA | ASSTGGVGYT
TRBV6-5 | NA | ASRRTHSGEKQF
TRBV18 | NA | ASSPGTGGNEQF
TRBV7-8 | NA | ASSLMTGANQPQH
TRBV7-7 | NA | ASSLSLAGYNEQF
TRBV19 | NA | ASSPLPGQTYEQY
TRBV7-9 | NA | ASSLLTSGRARTGELF
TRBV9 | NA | ASSLRQGPTDTQY
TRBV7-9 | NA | ASSSYRDFTEAF
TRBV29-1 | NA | SVEDARGWTEAF
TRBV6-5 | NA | ASSLGMNSGNTIY
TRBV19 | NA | ASSMRQGPAF
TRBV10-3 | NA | AIKAGEGSEQF
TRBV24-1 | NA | ATSDEGEAF
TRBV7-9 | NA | ASRGDRADNGYT
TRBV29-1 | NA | SVAPDSLTGIAF
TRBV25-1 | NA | ASSNSGPFTSTDTQY
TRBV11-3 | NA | ASSLVSSGSRNEQF